The 16 T cell receptor beta chains below all came from one sample that was sequenced in a study of a mutant IDH1 vaccine in newly diagnosed glioma. Time point here: week 47, end of study. Doses comprised 300 ug of mutant IDH1 20-mer peptide each, plus topical imiquimod. Measured with immunoSEQ multiplex PCR; TCRdb has only the in-frame clones, and not every one. The repertoire holds around 94,000 clones, with around nine tenths as singletons. Antigens of these TCRs are unknown. Specimen: PBMCs, collected from a glioma patient whose treatment included an IDH1 peptide vaccine. All receptors derive from a woman aged 45 to 65 with glioma.

The chain employs TRBV6-5 and TRBJ1-2; no reliable D call. CDR1 is MNHEY and CDR2 is SVGAGI in the germline V gene. V was clipped by 6 bases and J by 6 bases, with 20 bases between them. The CDR3 runs to 15 residues. The CDR3 DNA sequence: TGTGCCAGCAGCCGCGTCGCAGAGGCGAGGAATGGCTACACCTTC. This codes for CASSRVAEARNGYTF.

This clone was picked up one time. The chain recombines TRBV6-5 with TRBJ2-7; D is perhaps TRBD2 (7 bases). The germline V and J ends were trimmed by 1 base and 4 bases, with 14 bases remaining between them. The CDR3 extends over 15 amino acids. Germline assignment: CDR1 MNHEY and CDR2 SVGAGI. The DNA for the CDR3 is TGTGCCAGCAGTTACTTTGGGGGGGCCACGTACGAGCAGTACTTC. Translated, it gives CASSYFGGATYEQYF.

The chain recombines TRBV5-1 with TRBJ2-2; 8 nucleotides align to TRBD2. Trimming removed 5 bases from V and 0 bases from J; junction bases left unmatched: 3. The CDR3 length is 15 residues. Germline assignment: CDR1 SGHRS and CDR2 YFSETQ. The CDR3: CASRPGLANTGELFF. The CDR3, as DNA: TGCGCCAGCAGGCCGGGACTAGCGAACACCGGGGAGCTGTTTTTT.

The rearrangement joins TRBV19 to TRBJ1-2; no clear D gene. V lost 10 bases and J lost 5, with 5 bases in between. From germline, CDR1 is LNHDA and CDR2 SQIVND (reference sequence). CDR3 length equals 9 residues. CDR3 in amino acids: CATGYGYTF. DNA for the CDR3: TGTGCCACGGGTTATGGCTACACCTTC.

The chain couples TRBV5-1 to TRBJ2-3, with D unclear. Trimming pared 4 bases from V and 6 bases from J, leaving 15 bases between. The CDR3 runs 14 residues. Germline V CDR1 and CDR2: SGHRS, YFSETQ. The CDR3 spells CASSPADIGDTQYF. The CDR3 bases are TGCGCCAGCAGCCCAGCCGATATAGGGGATACGCAGTATTTT.

V and J are TRBV2 and TRBJ1-5; 7 positions agree with TRBD1. With 8 bases clipped from V and 4 bases from J, the junction kept 5 bases outside the gene matches. The CDR3 covers 13 residues. Germline V CDR1 and CDR2: SNHLY, FYNNEI. The CDR3 loop is CASGTALNQPQHF. The CDR3 bases are TGTGCCAGCGGGACAGCTCTTAATCAGCCCCAGCATTTT.

The DNA of the CDR3 is TGTGCCAGCAGCTTGGTGACATTATCCTACAATGAGCAGTTCTTC. This translates into CASSLVTLSYNEQFF. V gene TRBV5-6 combines with J gene TRBJ2-1; D not resolved. The CDR3 is 15 residues long. V lost 0 bases and J 1 base, leaving 8 bases between the germline ends. Germline lookup yields CDR1 SGHDT and CDR2 YYEEEE.

The gene calls are TRBV14 and TRBJ2-7, with D possibly TRBD2 on 5 matching bases. This CDR3 has 15 residues. With 0 bases removed from V and 3 bases from J, the gap between germline ends came to 12 bases. Germline CDR1 is SGHDN and CDR2 is FVKESK. CDR3 nucleotides: TGTGCCAGCAGCCAAGAAATGCGGGCGAGCTACGAGCAGTACTTC. This translates into CASSQEMRASYEQYF.

The V and J genes are TRBV6-1 and TRBJ2-3; D possibly corresponds to TRBD1 (6 bases). Germline loops: CDR1 MNHNS, CDR2 SASEGT. V was trimmed by 5 bases and J by 6 bases, leaving 9 bases between them. CDR3 length: 12 residues. CDR3 DNA sequence: TGTGCCAGCAGTACCCAGGGGGATACGCAGTATTTT. Translating gives CASSTQGDTQYF.

The genes are TRBV19 and TRBJ2-7; D uncertain. CDR1 and CDR2 (germline): LNHDA, SQIVND (reference sequence). Trimming removed 5 bases from V and 3 bases from J, with 11 bases in between. The CDR3 covers 13 residues. In DNA, the CDR3 is TGTGCCAGTAGTTTGGCTACCCGCTACGAGCAGTACTTC. It yields the protein CASSLATRYEQYF.

The chain is built from TRBV5-1 and TRBJ1-4, with 8 bases lining up with TRBD1. Germline trimming cut 0 bases from V and 2 bases from J; bases unmatched to any gene: 0. CDR3 length equals 15 residues. Looked up from germline, CDR1 is SGHRS and CDR2 is YFSETQ. The CDR3 bases are TGCGCCAGCAGCTTGGACAGGGGGACTAATGAAAAACTGTTTTTT. Protein: CASSLDRGTNEKLFF. Full variable domain (remainder filled in from reference TRBV5-1 and TRBJ1-4): KAGVTQTPRYLIKTRGQQVTLSCSPISGHRSVSWYQQTPGQGLQFLFEYFSETQRNKGNFPGRFSGRQFSNSRSEMNVSTLELGDSALYLCASSLDRGTNEKLFFGSGTQLSVL.

CDR3: CASSQEGRGYGYTF. CDR3 DNA sequence: TGCGCCAGCAGCCAAGAGGGCAGGGGGTATGGCTACACCTTC. J is TRBJ1-2 and V is TRBV4-1; 7 bases fit TRBD1. This CDR3 is built from 14 residues. J was trimmed by 5 bases and V by 0 bases; bases with no gene match: 3. Germline V lookup: CDR1 MGHRA, CDR2 YSYEKL.

The V gene is TRBV28, the J gene TRBJ2-4, with D possibly matching TRBD1 (6 bases). The CDR3 loop spans 14 amino acids. V gave up 2 bases and J gave up 8 bases, with 13 bases separating them. Germline CDR1 reads MDHEN; CDR2 reads SYDVKM. The CDR3 sequence: CASSLPGERDIQYF. The CDR3 nucleotides are TGTGCCAGCAGTTTACCAGGGGAGAGAGACATTCAGTACTTC.

The chain has TRBV9 and TRBJ2-3, with unresolved D. Between the trimmed V and J ends, which lost 0 bases and 0 bases, there was a span of 5 bases. Germline lookup yields CDR1 SGDLS and CDR2 YYNGEE. The CDR3 runs 14 residues. The CDR3 loop reads CASSVEESTDTQYF. The CDR3 bases are TGTGCCAGCAGCGTAGAAGAAAGCACAGATACGCAGTATTTT.

V and J are TRBV10-3 and TRBJ2-1; 9 nucleotides match TRBD2. The V gene end was trimmed by 0 bases and the J gene end by 5 bases; junction bases not matched to a gene: 2. CDR3 length: 15 residues. The germline V gene encodes CDR1 ENHRY and CDR2 SYGVKD. CDR3 sequence reads: CAISESGLANNEQFF. The CDR3 DNA reads TGTGCCATCAGTGAGTCCGGACTAGCGAACAATGAGCAGTTCTTC.

Notes on this clone: The junction departs from the called germline gene at one end, perhaps through a read error. Additional DNA sequences in this sample encode the identical CDR3. The chain couples TRBV27 to TRBJ2-7; unclear D gene. This CDR3 contains 14 residues. Germline CDR1 and CDR2: MNHEY and SMNVEV (reference sequence). The CDR3 reads CASSLGPAAYEQYF. Here the CDR3 DNA reads TGCGCCAGCAGTTTAGGGCCGGCGGCGTACGAGCAGTACTTC.